The source of this T cell receptor beta chain is a study of blood T cells in healthy people across ages. Study information: The capture of about one barcoded beta molecule per two T cells was achieved by template switching.

Isolation yielded PBMCs, at least 6 million per sample, in every case. For the second PCR, which ran for about 6 to 12 cycles, a sample-barcoded 5' primer and a J-beta primer mix were used. MiXCR was run by TCRdb on the 5' RACE reads, yielding one entry per CDR3 protein. The sample carries 650,000 to 1,000,000 distinct CDR3 sequences, about 45% recorded once. This clonotype was counted only a few times. Trimming removed 6 bases from V and 4 bases from J, with 11 bases in between. Looked up from germline, CDR1 is MGHDK and CDR2 is SYGVNS. This CDR3 has 13 residues. The sample comprised blood. The sequence came from a man at least 80 years old in good health. The chain recombines TRBV25-1 with TRBJ2-3, with D tentatively TRBD2 (6 bases). CDR3 bases: TGTGCCAGCAGGATACCGGGGGCAGATACGCAGTATTTT. It is translated as CASRIPGADTQYF.